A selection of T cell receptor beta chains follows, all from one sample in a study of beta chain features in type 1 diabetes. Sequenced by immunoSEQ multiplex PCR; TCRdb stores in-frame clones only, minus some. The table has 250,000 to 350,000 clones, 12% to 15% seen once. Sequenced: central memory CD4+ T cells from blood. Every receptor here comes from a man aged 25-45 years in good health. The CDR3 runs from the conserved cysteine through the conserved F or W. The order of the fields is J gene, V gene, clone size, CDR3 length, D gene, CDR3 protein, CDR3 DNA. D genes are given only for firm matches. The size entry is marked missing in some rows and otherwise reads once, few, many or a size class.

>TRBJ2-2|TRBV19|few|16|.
CASSGRRTGNTGELFF
TGTGCCAGTAGTGGAAGAAGGACGGGCAACACCGGGGAGCTGTTTTTT
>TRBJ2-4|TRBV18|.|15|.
CASSPVQGGGNIQYF
TGTGCCAGCTCACCGGTACAGGGTGGCGGAAACATTCAGTACTTC
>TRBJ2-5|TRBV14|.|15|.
CASSQSYGNLETQYF
TGTGCCAGCAGCCAGTCCTATGGCAATCTGGAGACCCAGTACTTC
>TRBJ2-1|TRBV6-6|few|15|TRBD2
CASRRTSGKYNEQFF
TGTGCCAGCAGAAGGACTAGCGGGAAATACAATGAGCAGTTCTTC
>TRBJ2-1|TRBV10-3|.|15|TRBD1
CASSDGPGQHNEQFF
TGTGCCAGCAGTGACGGACCGGGACAGCACAATGAGCAGTTCTTC
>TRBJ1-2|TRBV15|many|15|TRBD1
CATTKDRGLVYGYTF
TGTGCCACCACTAAGGACAGGGGGCTGGTCTATGGCTACACCTTC
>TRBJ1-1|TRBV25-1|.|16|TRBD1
CASSGLSGQGASEAFF
TGTGCCAGCAGTGGGTTATCCGGACAGGGGGCCTCTGAAGCTTTCTTT
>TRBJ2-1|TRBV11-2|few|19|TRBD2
CASSPHGRAVTSSYNEQFF
TGTGCCAGCAGCCCACACGGGAGGGCGGTAACAAGCTCCTACAATGAGCAGTTCTTC
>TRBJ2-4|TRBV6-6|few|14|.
CASSLGGGQNIQYF
TGTGCCAGCAGTTTGGGGGGCGGGCAAAACATTCAGTACTTC
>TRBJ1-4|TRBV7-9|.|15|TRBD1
CASSKGTVEGEKLFF
TGTGCCAGCAGCAAGGGGACAGTCGAAGGCGAAAAACTGTTTTTT
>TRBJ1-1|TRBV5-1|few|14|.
CASSLDSPSYKAFF
TGCGCCAGCAGCTTGGACTCCCCCTCGTATAAAGCTTTCTTT
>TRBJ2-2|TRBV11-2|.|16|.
CASRIPGLSNTGELFF
TGTGCCAGCAGAATCCCGGGACTTTCGAACACCGGGGAGCTGTTTTTT
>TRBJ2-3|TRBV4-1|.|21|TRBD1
CASSQDFWGTGGSFTTDTQYF
TGCGCCAGCAGCCAAGATTTTTGGGGGACAGGGGGTTCGTTCACGACAGATACGCAGTATTTT
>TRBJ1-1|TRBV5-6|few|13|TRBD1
CASSRGQGTEAFF
TGTGCCAGCAGCAGAGGACAGGGTACTGAAGCTTTCTTT
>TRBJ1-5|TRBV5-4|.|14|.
CASSLYGYDQPQHF
TGTGCCAGCAGCTTGTATGGGTACGATCAGCCCCAGCATTTT
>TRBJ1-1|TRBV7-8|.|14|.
CASGVTGRNTEAFF
TGTGCCAGCGGAGTAACAGGGCGGAACACTGAAGCTTTCTTT
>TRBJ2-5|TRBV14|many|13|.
CASSRNLGETQYF
TGTGCCAGCAGCCGCAATCTAGGAGAGACCCAGTACTTC
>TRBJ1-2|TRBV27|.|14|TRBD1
CASNKQGSNYGYTF
TGTGCCAGCAACAAACAGGGGAGCAACTATGGCTACACCTTC
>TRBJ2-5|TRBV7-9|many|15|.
CASSSWTADRETQYF
TGTGCCAGCAGCTCCTGGACAGCTGATCGAGAGACCCAGTACTTC
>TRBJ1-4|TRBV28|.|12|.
CASNRGDEKLFF
TGTGCCAGCAATAGGGGGGATGAAAAACTGTTTTTT
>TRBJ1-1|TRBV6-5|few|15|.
CASTKPGEGRKEAFF
TGTGCCAGCACCAAACCTGGTGAGGGACGAAAGGAAGCTTTCTTT
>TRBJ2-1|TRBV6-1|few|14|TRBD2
CASSEWLAGVEQFF
TGTGCCAGCAGTGAATGGCTAGCGGGGGTTGAGCAGTTCTTC
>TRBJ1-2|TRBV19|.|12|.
CASNTGNYGYTF
TGTGCCAGTAATACGGGTAACTATGGCTACACCTTC
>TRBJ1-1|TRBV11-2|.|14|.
CASSPSPMNTEAFF
TGTGCCAGCAGCCCCTCCCCGATGAACACTGAAGCTTTCTTT
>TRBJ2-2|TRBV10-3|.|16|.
CAIRVTGQGRTGELFF
TGTGCCATCAGAGTAACGGGGCAGGGAAGGACCGGGGAGCTGTTTTTT
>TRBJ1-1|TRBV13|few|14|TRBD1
CASSYDRGNTEAFF
TGTGCCAGCAGCTACGACAGGGGGAACACTGAAGCTTTCTTT
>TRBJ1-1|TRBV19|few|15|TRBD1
CASNAVGQGGTEAFF
TGTGCCAGTAATGCCGTCGGACAGGGGGGCACTGAAGCTTTCTTT
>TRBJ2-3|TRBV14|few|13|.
CASSPYLLDTQYF
TGTGCCAGCAGCCCTTATCTCTTAGATACGCAGTATTTT
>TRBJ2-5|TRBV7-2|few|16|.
CASSSFSASRQETQYF
TGTGCCAGCAGCTCTTTCTCGGCTAGCCGACAAGAGACCCAGTACTTC
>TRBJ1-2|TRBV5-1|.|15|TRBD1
CASSPGTGGIYGYTF
TGCGCCAGCAGCCCGGGGACAGGGGGCATCTATGGCTACACCTTC
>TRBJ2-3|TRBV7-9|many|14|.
CASSLGRSTDTQYF
TGTGCCAGCAGCTTGGGTCGTAGCACAGATACGCAGTATTTT
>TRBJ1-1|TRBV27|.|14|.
CASSSRSRNTEAFF
TGTGCCAGCAGTTCAAGGTCAAGAAACACTGAAGCTTTCTTT
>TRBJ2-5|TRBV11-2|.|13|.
CASSLTPQETQYF
TGTGCCAGCAGCCTAACACCTCAAGAGACCCAGTACTTC
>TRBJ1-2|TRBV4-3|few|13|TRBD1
CASRRDRDSGYTF
TGCGCCAGCAGACGAGACAGGGACTCTGGCTACACCTTC
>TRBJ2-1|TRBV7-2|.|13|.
CASSLGTSNEQFF
TGTGCCAGCAGCTTAGGGACGTCAAATGAGCAGTTCTTC
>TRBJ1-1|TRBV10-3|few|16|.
CATQTGGGRMNTEAFF
TGTGCCACCCAGACGGGGGGCGGTCGTATGAACACTGAAGCTTTCTTT
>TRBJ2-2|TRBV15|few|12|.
CATRGNGGELFF
TGTGCCACGAGGGGTAATGGCGGGGAGCTGTTTTTT
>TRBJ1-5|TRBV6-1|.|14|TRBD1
CAARDREFGQPQHF
TGTGCCGCCCGGGACAGGGAATTTGGTCAGCCCCAGCATTTT
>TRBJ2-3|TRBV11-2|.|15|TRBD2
CASSRIAGGTDTQYF
TGTGCCAGCAGCCGAATAGCGGGGGGGACAGATACGCAGTATTTT
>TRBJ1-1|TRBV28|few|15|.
CASPTPQGVWTEAFF
TGTGCCAGCCCTACACCCCAGGGTGTGTGGACTGAAGCTTTCTTT
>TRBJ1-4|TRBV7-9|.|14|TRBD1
CASSLGTANEKLFF
TGTGCCAGCAGCCTCGGGACAGCAAATGAAAAACTGTTTTTT
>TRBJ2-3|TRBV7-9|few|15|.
CASSRGGPTTDTQYF
TGTGCCAGCAGCCGAGGCGGGCCTACCACAGATACGCAGTATTTT
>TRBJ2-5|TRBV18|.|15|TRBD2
CASSRGLAGEETQYF
TGTGCCAGCTCTCGAGGACTAGCGGGAGAAGAGACCCAGTACTTC
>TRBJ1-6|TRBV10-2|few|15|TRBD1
CASSAGTGGSSPLHF
TGCGCCAGCAGTGCCGGGACAGGGGGCTCGTCACCCCTCCACTTT
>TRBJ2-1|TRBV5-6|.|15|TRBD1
CASSAGTGDNDEQFF
TGTGCCAGCAGCGCCGGGACAGGGGATAACGATGAGCAGTTCTTC
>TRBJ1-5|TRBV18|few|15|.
CASSPGRANNQPQHF
TGTGCCAGCTCACCGGGCAGGGCGAACAATCAGCCCCAGCATTTT
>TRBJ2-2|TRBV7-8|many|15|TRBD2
CASRRSGGATGELFF
TGTGCCAGCAGGCGTAGCGGGGGGGCCACCGGGGAGCTGTTTTTT
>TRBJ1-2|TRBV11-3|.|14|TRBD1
CASSDTGGNYGYTF
TGTGCCAGCAGCGACACAGGGGGCAACTATGGCTACACCTTC
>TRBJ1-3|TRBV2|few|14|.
CASSEGIPGNTIYF
TGTGCCAGCAGTGAAGGGATTCCTGGAAACACCATATATTTT
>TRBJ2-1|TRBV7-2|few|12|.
CASSPRQAEQFF
TGTGCCAGCAGTCCCCGACAGGCTGAGCAGTTCTTC
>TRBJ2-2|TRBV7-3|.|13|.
CASSSRVGGELFF
TGTGCCAGCAGCTCTCGGGTGGGCGGGGAGCTGTTTTTT
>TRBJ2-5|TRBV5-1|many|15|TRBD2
CASSLAPSGQETQYF
TGCGCCAGCAGCTTGGCTCCTAGCGGCCAAGAGACCCAGTACTTC
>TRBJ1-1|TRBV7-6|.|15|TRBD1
CASSRGDRRHTEAFF
TGTGCCAGCAGCAGGGGGGACAGGAGACACACTGAAGCTTTCTTT
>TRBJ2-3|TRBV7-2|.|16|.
CASSRPQTPMPDTQYF
TGTGCCAGCAGCCGGCCACAGACTCCTATGCCAGATACGCAGTATTTT
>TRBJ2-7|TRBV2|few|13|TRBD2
CASTTAGAYEQYF
TGTGCCAGCACCACGGCGGGGGCCTACGAGCAGTACTTC